These 22 T cell receptor delta chains were all obtained from the same sample, sequenced in a study of gamma-delta T cells after stem cell transplantation. TCRdb re-identified clones in the RT-PCR reads via CATT. The sample consists of roughly 700 delta-chain clones, 1.1% of them appearing once. The sample taken for sequencing was gamma-delta T cells. The receptor source for this set is a human donor. It is not recorded whose cells these are; they may come from a transplant donor.

This rearrangement joins TRDV2 to TRDJ2, with TRDD3 matching over 8 bases. CDR1 is GEAIGNYY and CDR2 is EKD in the germline V gene. V dropped 3 bases and J dropped 0; count of bases not matched to a gene: 11. CDR3 length: 18 amino acids. This CDR3 reads CACDRLGDTPSLTAQLFF. The DNA for the CDR3 is TGTGCCTGTGACCGCCTGGGGGACACCCCCTCTTTGACAGCACAACTCTTCTTT.

The chain couples TRDV2 to TRDJ1, with 12 positions matching TRDD3. Germline V gene sequence: CDR1 GEAIGNYY, CDR2 EKD. V lost 0 bases and J lost 2; bases outside the gene matches: 3. The CDR3 loop spans 16 amino acids. The CDR3 nucleotides read TGTGCCTGTGACACCGTGCTGGGGGATACGACCGATAAACTCATCTTT. This codes for CACDTVLGDTTDKLIF.

By share, this clone ranks as large. The chain employs TRDV2 and TRDJ1, with a weak D call TRDD1 (5 bases). Germline CDR1 reads GEAIGNYY; CDR2 reads EKD. CDR3 length equals 15 residues. The V and J ends lost 5 bases and 1 base respectively, with 16 bases between them. The CDR3 is CACVPLEKFTDKLIF. Written as DNA, the CDR3 is TGTGCCTGTGTCCCTCTGGAGAAATTCACCGATAAACTCATCTTT.

In the case of this clone: For this DNA, TCRdb reports the protein of a much larger clone, which diverges at residue 10, most likely from a read error; the protein presented here is translated directly from the DNA. V and J are TRDV2 and TRDJ1; 9 nucleotides agree with TRDD3. The CDR3 is 15 residues long. CDR1 and CDR2 from the germline V gene are GEAIGNYY and EKD. Trimming at V came to 0 bases and at J to 11 bases, leaving 12 bases not matched to a gene. This CDR3 is CACDTGELGETVLIF. CDR3 DNA sequence: TGTGCCTGTGACACCGGAGAACTGGGGGAGACGGTTCTCATCTTT.

For this clone: This likely came from a read error, as a far larger clone is one base away. The same CDR3 arises from other DNA sequences in this sample as well. J is TRDJ2 and V is TRDV1, with a weak D call TRDD3 (9 bases). Germline loops: CDR1 TSWWSYY, CDR2 QGS. The CDR3 length is 23 residues. The chain's CDR3 is CALGERSGFLRYWGTSLTAQLFF. The CDR3, as DNA: TGTGCTCTTGGAGAACGCTCGGGCTTCCTACGATACTGGGGGACCTCTTTGACAGCACAACTCTTCTTT.

This clone was counted only a few times. It is likely a read error: a sequence one base away is far more abundant. The sample carries other DNA sequences with the same CDR3. J is TRDJ1 and V is TRDV2, with TRDD3 matching over 12 bases. Trimming at V came to 4 bases and at J to 3 bases, leaving 5 bases not matched to a gene. There are 15 residues in the CDR3. Germline V gene lookup returns CDR1 GEAIGNYY and CDR2 EKD. The CDR3 loop reads CACDLLGDTADKLIF. The CDR3 nucleotides are TGTGCCTGTGATTTACTGGGGGATACAGCCGATAAACTCATCTTT.

This clone was seen more than once but under ten times. The protein in TCRdb stems from a much larger clone and differs at residue 4 from this DNA's translation, likely a read error; here the protein is translated from the DNA. This chain links TRDV2 with TRDJ4, with D perhaps TRDD2 (6 bases). This CDR3 region has 18 residues. V lost 4 bases, J lost 2 bases, and 28 bases lay in between. CDR1 and CDR2 from the germline V gene are GEAIGNYY and EKD. CDR3 region: CACERKLASYVRIRPLIF. For the CDR3, the DNA is TGTGCCTGTGAAAGGAAGTTAGCGTCCTACGTCCGGATAAGACCCCTGATCTTT.

This clone has just a few counts. A read error is the likely source, as a far larger clone sits one nucleotide away. The sample contains more than one DNA sequence encoding this CDR3. V gene TRDV1 combines with J gene TRDJ2; D tentatively reads TRDD2 or TRDD3 (6 bases each). This CDR3 contains 25 residues. The germline V gene encodes CDR1 TSWWSYY and CDR2 QGS. The CDR3, as DNA: TGTGCTCTTGGGGAAAATCCTACTAAGACTGTCCTAATTCTAGGATACCGCCTTTTGACAGCACAACTTTTCTTT. Translating gives CALGENPTKTVLILGYRLLTAQLFF.

In its sample, this clone ranks as hyperexpanded. In the same sample, other DNA sequences code for this CDR3. The V gene is TRDV2, the J gene TRDJ1; the match to TRDD3 covers 8 bases. This CDR3 has 14 residues. After removal of 3 bases from V and 0 bases from J, the junction contained 2 bases not matched to a gene. The germline CDR1 and CDR2 sequences are GEAIGNYY and EKD. The CDR3 nucleotides read TGTGCCTGTGACCCCTGGGGGAACACCGATAAACTCATCTTT. It yields the protein CACDPWGNTDKLIF.

Comments on this clone: A far larger clone is only one base removed, so a read error is likely. In the same sample, other DNA sequences code for this CDR3. The chain has TRDV2 and TRDJ1, with 13 bases that match TRDD3. Germline CDR1 reads GEAIGNYY; CDR2 reads EKD. This CDR3 comprises 15 residues. V lost 0 bases to trimming and J lost 11 bases; unmatched junction nucleotides: 8. CDR3: CACDTGELGDTVLIF. CDR3 sequence (DNA): TGTGCCTGTGACACCGGAGAACTGGGGGATACGGTCCTCATCTTT.

This clone is deemed medium-sized. A read error is the likely source, as a far larger clone sits one nucleotide away. The chain combines TRDV3 with TRDJ3, with 11 bases fitting TRDD3. This CDR3 comprises 20 residues. CDR1 is TVYSNPD, CDR2 GDNSRS, per germline (reference sequence). V lost 4 bases, J lost 0 bases, and 14 bases stayed unmatched. The CDR3 spells CASTSCWGIPGSWDTRQMFF. CDR3 DNA sequence: TGTGCCTCCACTTCTTGCTGGGGGATACCCGGCTCCTGGGACACCCGACAGATGTTTTTC.

Points on this clone: A far larger clone is one nucleotide away, so this likely arose from a read error. Different DNA sequences within this sample yield the same CDR3. The chain combines TRDV2 with TRDJ1; 13 nucleotides match TRDD3. Germline trimming cut 7 bases from V and 3 bases from J; bases unmatched to any gene: 7. Per germline, CDR1 GEAIGNYY and CDR2 EKD. This CDR3 has 15 amino acids. This chain's CDR3 is CACDLLGDTADKLIF. CDR3 bases: TGTGCCTGCGATTTACTGGGGGATACGGCCGATAAACTCATCTTT.

A remark on this clone: TCRdb attributes to this sequence the protein of a much larger clone, which differs from the DNA translation at residue 9; a read error is likely, and the protein displayed is translated from the DNA. The chain links TRDV2 to TRDJ1; 8 nucleotides match TRDD3. Losses at the gene ends were 3 bases for V and 0 bases for J; bases not matched to a gene: 11. This CDR3 has 17 amino acids. In germline, CDR1 is GEAIGNYY, CDR2 EKD. CDR3 DNA: TGTGCCTGTGACCCCGTGGGGGATGCGACCCACACCGATAAACTCATCTTT. This gives the protein CACDPVGDATHTDKLIF.

This clone was counted a few times. It is likely a read error: a sequence one base away is far more abundant. Other DNA sequences from this sample encode an identical CDR3 as well. V gene TRDV2 combines with J gene TRDJ1, with 11 bases identical to TRDD3. Germline-derived CDR1 and CDR2 are GEAIGNYY and EKD. The CDR3 runs 17 residues. CDR3 coding DNA: TGTGCCTGTGACCCCGTGGGGGATACGACCCACACCGACAAACTCATCTTT. Residues: CACDPVGDTTHTDKLIF.

As to this clone: The protein recorded in TCRdb matches a much larger clone and deviates from this DNA's translation at residue 11, suggesting a read error; the protein here is obtained by translating the DNA. V is TRDV2 and J is TRDJ1; D call uncertain. From germline, CDR1 is GEAIGNYY and CDR2 EKD. V was trimmed by 2 bases and J by 6 bases, leaving 18 bases between them. The CDR3 has 15 amino acids. CDR3 loop: CACDILGGPANKLIF. Here the CDR3 DNA reads TGTGCCTGTGACATATTAGGAGGTCCGGCCAATAAACTCATCTTT.

Of note for this clone: The protein given by TCRdb reflects a much larger clone and differs at residue 6 from this DNA's translation, likely from a read error; the protein shown is the DNA's translation. The chain recombines TRDV2 with TRDJ1; 11 nucleotides line up with TRDD3. Germline V gene lookup returns CDR1 GEAIGNYY and CDR2 EKD. The CDR3 runs 18 residues. Trimming cost V 1 base and J 6 bases; bases outside gene matches: 15. Here the CDR3 DNA reads TGTGCCTGTGACACTGCGGGCCTTCCTGCTGGGGGATACAATAAACTCATCTTT. Protein product: CACDTAGLPAGGYNKLIF.

The table lists this clone with a few counts. A far larger clone is a single base away, which makes a read error likely. This sample includes further DNA sequences coding for the same CDR3. In nucleotides, the CDR3 is TGTGCCTGTGACATATTAGGAGGTCCGGCTGATAAACTCATCTTT. Its translation: CACDILGGPADKLIF. The chain has TRDV2 and TRDJ1; the D is unclear. This CDR3 region has 15 residues. Germline-derived CDR1 and CDR2 are GEAIGNYY and EKD. V was pared by 2 bases and J by 5 bases, with 17 bases between.

This clone turned up a few times. The chain recombines TRDV1 with TRDJ1, with 12 bases aligning to TRDD3. This CDR3 is 17 amino acids long. The V gene end was trimmed by 4 bases and the J gene end by 10 bases; junction bases not matched to a gene: 16. Per germline, CDR1 TSWWSYY and CDR2 QGS. The CDR3 sequence is CALGGKLLAGGYAGLIF. In DNA, the CDR3 is TGTGCTCTTGGGGGAAAGCTACTTGCTGGGGGATACGCGGGACTCATCTTT.

Concerning this clone itself: A far larger clone is one nucleotide away, so this likely arose from a read error. This chain uses TRDV2 with TRDJ1, with D perhaps matching TRDD3 (7 bases). The CDR3 consists of 16 residues. CDR1 and CDR2 from the germline V gene are GEAIGNYY and EKD. CDR3 residues: CACDTVGGRPTDKPIF. CDR3 bases: TGTGCCTGTGACACCGTTGGGGGACGTCCTACCGATAAACCCATCTTT.

This clone was seen a few times. TCRdb shows a much larger clone's protein in place of this DNA's translation, and the two differ at residue 14, likely through a read error; the protein shown is translated from the DNA. The chain recombines TRDV2 with TRDJ1, with 12 bases aligning to TRDD3. This CDR3 is 19 amino acids long. The germline V gene encodes CDR1 GEAIGNYY and CDR2 EKD. V dropped 1 base and J dropped 3; count of bases not matched to a gene: 14. CDR3 sequence reads: CACDTLSGGYAGYADKLIF. CDR3 DNA: TGTGCCTGTGACACGTTGTCTGGGGGATACGCGGGGTACGCCGATAAACTCATCTTT.

By frequency in the sample, this clone is medium-sized. A far more abundant clone sits one base away, making this likely a read error. The J gene is TRDJ1, the V gene TRDV2; 9 nucleotides agree with TRDD3. The V segment lost 0 bases and the J segment 3 bases; nucleotides outside the gene matches: 16. The CDR3 totals 19 residues. Germline values: CDR1 GEAIGNYY, CDR2 EKD. Written as DNA, the CDR3 is TGTGCCTGTGACACCGTTAGCCTGGGGGATCGGGAGGACGCCGATAAACTCATCTTT. Amino acid sequence: CACDTVSLGDREDADKLIF.

Sample share makes this clone medium-sized. A far larger clone is a single base away, which makes a read error likely. The V call is TRDV2, the J call TRDJ1, with 9 nucleotides matching TRDD3. Germline values: CDR1 GEAIGNYY, CDR2 EKD. CDR3 size: 19 residues. In DNA form, the CDR3 reads TGTGCCTGTGACACCGTTAGCCTGGGGGATCGGGAGGACACCGATAAACCCATCTTT. It translates to CACDTVSLGDREDTDKPIF.